The clone carrying this T cell receptor (beta chain) was seen a single time. This CDR3 has 14 amino acids. V lost 5 bases, J lost 0 bases, and 10 bases lay in between. From germline, CDR1 is SGHTA and CDR2 FQGNSA. This sample is part of a study of blood T cell repertoires in COVID-19. Overall study context: Samples of COVID-19 (acute and convalescent) were obtained from the United States, Italy and Spain.

Participant ages covered about 18 to 90 years across 25 or so US areas. In assigning cohorts, the study relied on participant-reported clinical history. Symptom resolution, clearance, or two negative PCRs marked the recovered donors of Cohort 3. The repertoire was sequenced with immunoSEQ multiplex PCR; TCRdb's copy has only in-frame clones and lacks some. The table records 350,000 to 400,000 clones, roughly 84% of them present only once. The V call is TRBV7-2, the J call TRBJ1-1; the D is unclear. This receptor was taken from a woman aged 30 to 39 who had recovered from COVID-19. The sample consisted of PBMCs or T cells enriched from blood (not recorded which). CDR3 loop: CASSDQVLNTEAFF. In DNA form, the CDR3 reads TGTGCCAGCAGCGACCAGGTCTTGAACACTGAAGCTTTCTTT. The whole variable domain, filled in from reference TRBV7-2 and TRBJ1-1, reads GAGVSQSPSNKVTEKGKDVELRCDPISGHTALYWYRQSLGQGLEFLIYFQGNSAPDKSGLPSDRFSAERTGGSVSTLTIQRTQQEDSAVYLCASSDQVLNTEAFFGQGTRLTVV.